This passage covers 9 T cell receptor beta chains from one sample sequenced in a study of T cell responses to AZD1222 COVID-19 vaccine. Clones were read by immunoSEQ multiplex PCR, and TCRdb kept only the in-frame ones, dropping some. The table records about 150,000 clones, roughly 90% of them present only once. The specimen was peripheral blood, collected 28 days after the second AZD1222 dose. The receptors derive from an adult who received the AZD1222 COVID-19 vaccine.

This clone was seen just once. CDR3 coding DNA: TGTGCCAGCAGTTCGACAACTGCTGAGCAGTTCTTC. Protein product: CASSSTTAEQFF. The rearrangement uses TRBV6-5 and TRBJ2-1, with unresolved D. Trimming pared 4 bases from V and 9 bases from J, leaving 10 bases between. Germline V CDR1 and CDR2: MNHEY, SVGAGI. The CDR3 covers 12 residues.

The gene calls are TRBV28 and TRBJ2-7, with D unresolved. The CDR3 runs 13 residues. V lost 6 bases to trimming and J lost 4 bases, with 13 bases between them. In germline, CDR1 is MDHEN, CDR2 SYDVKM. The CDR3 spells CASRLVGKYEQYF. The CDR3 bases are TGTGCCAGCAGATTAGTTGGCAAGTACGAGCAGTACTTC.

This clone was counted a single time. Here the CDR3 reads CASSLSSPGAGNTIYF. CDR3 nucleotide sequence: TGTGCCAGCAGCTTAAGTTCTCCGGGGGCTGGAAACACCATATATTTT. The chain uses TRBV7-9 and TRBJ1-3; maybe TRBD1 (5 bases). CDR1 is SEHNR and CDR2 is FQNEAQ in the germline V gene (reference sequence). This CDR3 spans 16 amino acids. Trimming took off 2 bases at V and 2 bases at J, with 13 bases between the two ends.

A single count supports this clone. The chain employs TRBV4-1 and TRBJ2-1; D is undetermined. V was trimmed by 0 bases and J by 6 bases, leaving 18 bases between them. Germline lookup yields CDR1 MGHRA and CDR2 YSYEKL. This CDR3 comprises 17 residues. The chain's CDR3 is CASSQDQNPPLGNEQFF. Written as DNA, the CDR3 is TGCGCCAGCAGCCAAGATCAGAACCCCCCCCTAGGCAATGAGCAGTTCTTC.

This chain links TRBV5-1 with TRBJ2-5, with D possibly TRBD2 on 6 matching bases. Trimming pared 4 bases from V and 1 base from J, leaving 14 bases between. This CDR3 has 15 amino acids. Germline V lookup: CDR1 SGHRS, CDR2 YFSETQ. CDR3 protein: CASSPQVGGQETQYF. The CDR3 region has the DNA TGCGCCAGCAGCCCCCAGGTGGGGGGCCAAGAGACCCAGTACTTC.

In the case of this clone: Germline is not matched at one junction end, which may reflect a read error. The chain combines TRBV13 with TRBJ2-2; TRBD1 matches at 11 bases. The CDR3 extends over 16 amino acids. The germline gives CDR1 PRHDT, CDR2 FYEKMQ (reference sequence). CDR3 sequence reads: CASSLRDRGNAGELFF. CDR3 sequence (DNA): TGTGCCAGCAGCTTAAGGGACAGGGGGAACGCCGGGGAGCTGTTTTTT.

The chain links TRBV28 to TRBJ2-1; the D is unclear. Trimming removed 8 bases from V and 2 bases from J, with 4 bases in between. Germline V CDR1 and CDR2: MDHEN, SYDVKM. This CDR3 comprises 11 residues. The CDR3 nucleotides are TGTGCCAGCGGGACCTACAATGAGCAGTTCTTC. Translating it yields CASGTYNEQFF.

The V and J genes are TRBV14 and TRBJ2-7, with D possibly being TRBD1 (6 bases). The germline gives CDR1 SGHDN, CDR2 FVKESK. This CDR3 region has 14 residues. V was cut by 5 bases and J by 0 bases, with 11 bases left in between. In nucleotides, the CDR3 is TGTGCCAGCAGCTCTAACAGGGACTCCTACGAGCAGTACTTC. This translates into CASSSNRDSYEQYF.

With regard to this clone: Other DNA sequences from this sample encode an identical CDR3 as well. The chain is built from TRBV3-1 (or the pseudogene TRBV3-2) and TRBJ2-2; no clear D. V was clipped by 2 bases and J by 6 bases, with 4 bases between them. CDR3 length: 12 residues. The germline V gene has CDR1 LGHDT and CDR2 YNNKEL (reference sequence). The CDR3 here is CASSQSAGELFF. The DNA for the CDR3 is TGTGCCAGCAGCCAATCCGCCGGGGAGCTGTTTTTT.